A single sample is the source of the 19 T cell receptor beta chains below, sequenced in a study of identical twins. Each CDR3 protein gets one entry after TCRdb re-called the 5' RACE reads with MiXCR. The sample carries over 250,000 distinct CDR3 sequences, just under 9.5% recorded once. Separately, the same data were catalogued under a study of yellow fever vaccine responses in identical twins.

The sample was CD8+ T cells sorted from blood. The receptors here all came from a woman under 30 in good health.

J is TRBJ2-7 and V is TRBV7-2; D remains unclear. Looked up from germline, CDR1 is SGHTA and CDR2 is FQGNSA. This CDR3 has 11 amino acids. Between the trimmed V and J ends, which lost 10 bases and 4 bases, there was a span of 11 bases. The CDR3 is CATRAYYEQYF. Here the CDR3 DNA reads TGTGCCACCCGAGCTTATTACGAGCAGTACTTC.

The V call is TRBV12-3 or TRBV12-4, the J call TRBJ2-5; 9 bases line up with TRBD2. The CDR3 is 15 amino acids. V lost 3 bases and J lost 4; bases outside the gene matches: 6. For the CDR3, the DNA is TGTGCCAGCAGTTTCACTAGCGGGTCGGTAGAGACCCAGTACTTC. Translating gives CASSFTSGSVETQYF.

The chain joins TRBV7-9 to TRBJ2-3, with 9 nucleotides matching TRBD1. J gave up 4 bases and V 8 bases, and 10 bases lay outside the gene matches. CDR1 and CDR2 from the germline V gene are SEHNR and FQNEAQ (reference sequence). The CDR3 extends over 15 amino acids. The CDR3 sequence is CASGTGGAVADTQYF. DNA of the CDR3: TGTGCCAGCGGCACAGGGGGCGCGGTCGCAGATACGCAGTATTTT.

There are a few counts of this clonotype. The CDR3 region has the DNA TGTGCCAGCAGCTCAACCTTTTCAGGGGGCTGGACCTACGAGCAGTACTTC. Residues: CASSSTFSGGWTYEQYF. The V and J genes are TRBV5-6 and TRBJ2-7, with TRBD1 matching over 8 bases. This CDR3 has 17 residues. Germline CDR1 is SGHDT and CDR2 is YYEEEE. Trimming removed 3 bases from V and 2 bases from J; junction bases left unmatched: 13.

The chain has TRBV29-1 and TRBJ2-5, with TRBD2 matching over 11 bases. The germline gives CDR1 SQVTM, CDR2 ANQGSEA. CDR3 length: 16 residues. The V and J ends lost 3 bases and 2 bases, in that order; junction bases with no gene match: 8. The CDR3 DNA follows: TGCAGCGTTGACGGTGATCTAGCGGGGGGTCAAGAGACCCAGTACTTC. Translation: CSVDGDLAGGQETQYF.

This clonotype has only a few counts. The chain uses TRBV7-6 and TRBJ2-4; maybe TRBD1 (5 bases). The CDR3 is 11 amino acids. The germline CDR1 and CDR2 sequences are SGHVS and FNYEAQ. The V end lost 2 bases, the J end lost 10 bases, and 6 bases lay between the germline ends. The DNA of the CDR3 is TGTGCCAGCAGCTTACAGGGAATTCAGTACTTC. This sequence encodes CASSLQGIQYF.

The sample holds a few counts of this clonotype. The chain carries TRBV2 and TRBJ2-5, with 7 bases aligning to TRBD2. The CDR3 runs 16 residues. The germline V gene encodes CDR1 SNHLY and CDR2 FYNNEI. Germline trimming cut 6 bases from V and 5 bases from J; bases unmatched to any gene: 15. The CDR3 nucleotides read TGTGCCAGCAGGGGGGGGAGGCAGTCCAGTCGGGAGACCCAGTACTTC. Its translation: CASRGGRQSSRETQYF.

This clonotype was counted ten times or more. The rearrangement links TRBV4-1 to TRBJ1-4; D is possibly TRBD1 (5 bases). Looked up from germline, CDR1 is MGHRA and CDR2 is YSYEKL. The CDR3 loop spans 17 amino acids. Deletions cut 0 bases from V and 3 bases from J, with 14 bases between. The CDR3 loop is CASSQDGEGSSNEKLFF. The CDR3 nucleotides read TGCGCCAGCAGCCAAGATGGGGAGGGGTCGTCTAATGAAAAACTGTTTTTT.

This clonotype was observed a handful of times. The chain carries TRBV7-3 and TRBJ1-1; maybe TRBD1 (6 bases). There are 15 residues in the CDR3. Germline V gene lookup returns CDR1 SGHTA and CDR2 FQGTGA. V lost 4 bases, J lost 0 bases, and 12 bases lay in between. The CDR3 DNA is TGTGCCAGCAGCTCCTCAGGGGCGATGAACACTGAAGCTTTCTTT. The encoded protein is CASSSSGAMNTEAFF.

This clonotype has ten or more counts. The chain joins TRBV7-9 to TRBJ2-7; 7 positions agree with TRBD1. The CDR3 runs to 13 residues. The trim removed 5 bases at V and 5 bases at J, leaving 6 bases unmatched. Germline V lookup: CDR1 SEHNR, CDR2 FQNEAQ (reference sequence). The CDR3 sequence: CASSDPQGDEQYF. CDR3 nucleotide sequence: TGTGCCAGCAGCGACCCGCAGGGGGACGAGCAGTACTTC.

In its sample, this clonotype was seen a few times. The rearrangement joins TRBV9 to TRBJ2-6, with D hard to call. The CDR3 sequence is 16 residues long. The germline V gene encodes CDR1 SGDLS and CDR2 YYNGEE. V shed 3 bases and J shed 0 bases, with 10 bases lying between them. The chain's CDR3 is CASSAYALSGANVLTF. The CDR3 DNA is TGTGCCAGCAGCGCATACGCCCTCTCTGGGGCCAACGTCCTGACTTTC.

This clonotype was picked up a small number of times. This chain's CDR3 is CASSSGLAGGLNEQFF. The CDR3 coding sequence is TGTGCCAGCAGCTCGGGACTAGCGGGGGGGCTCAATGAGCAGTTCTTC. V and J are TRBV7-2 and TRBJ2-1; 16 bases line up with TRBD2. This CDR3 comprises 16 residues. V was clipped by 4 bases and J by 6 bases; unmatched bases: 3. The germline V gene encodes CDR1 SGHTA and CDR2 FQGNSA.

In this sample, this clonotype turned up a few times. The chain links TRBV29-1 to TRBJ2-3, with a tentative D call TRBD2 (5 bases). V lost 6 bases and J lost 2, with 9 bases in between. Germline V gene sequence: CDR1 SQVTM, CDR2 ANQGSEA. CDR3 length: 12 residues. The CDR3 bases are TGCAGCGTGGAGGTGTTCACAGATACGCAGTATTTT. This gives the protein CSVEVFTDTQYF.

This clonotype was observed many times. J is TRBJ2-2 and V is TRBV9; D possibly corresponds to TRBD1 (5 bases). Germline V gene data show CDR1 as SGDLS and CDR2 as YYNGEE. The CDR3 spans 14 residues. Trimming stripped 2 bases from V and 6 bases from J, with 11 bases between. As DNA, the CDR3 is TGTGCCAGCAGCGTGCAGGGTGGGGCCGGGGAGCTGTTTTTT. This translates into CASSVQGGAGELFF.

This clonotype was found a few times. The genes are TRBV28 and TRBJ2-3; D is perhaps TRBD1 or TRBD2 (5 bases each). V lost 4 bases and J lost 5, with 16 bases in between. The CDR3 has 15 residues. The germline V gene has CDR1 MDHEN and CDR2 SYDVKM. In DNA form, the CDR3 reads TGTGCCAGCAGTTCTCCGTTAGCTGGGGGAGATACGCAGTATTTT. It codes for CASSSPLAGGDTQYF.

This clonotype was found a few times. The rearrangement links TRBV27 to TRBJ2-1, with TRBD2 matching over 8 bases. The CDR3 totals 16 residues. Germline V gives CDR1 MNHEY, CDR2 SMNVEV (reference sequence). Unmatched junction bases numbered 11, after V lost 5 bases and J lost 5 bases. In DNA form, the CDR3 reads TGTGCCAGCAGTCCATCGACTAGCGATACCCACAATGAGCAGTTCTTC. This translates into CASSPSTSDTHNEQFF.

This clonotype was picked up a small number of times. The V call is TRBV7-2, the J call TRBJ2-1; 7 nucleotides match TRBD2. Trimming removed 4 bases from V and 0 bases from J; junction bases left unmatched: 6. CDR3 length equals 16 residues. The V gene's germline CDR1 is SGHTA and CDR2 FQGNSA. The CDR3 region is CASSSKAGNSYNEQFF. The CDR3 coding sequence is TGTGCCAGCAGCTCCAAAGCGGGGAACTCCTACAATGAGCAGTTCTTC.

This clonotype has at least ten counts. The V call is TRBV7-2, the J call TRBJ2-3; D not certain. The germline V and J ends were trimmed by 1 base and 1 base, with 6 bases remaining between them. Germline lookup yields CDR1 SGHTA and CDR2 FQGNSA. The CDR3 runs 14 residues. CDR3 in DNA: TGTGCCAGCAGCTTAGTTGCGGGCACAGATACGCAGTATTTT. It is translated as CASSLVAGTDTQYF. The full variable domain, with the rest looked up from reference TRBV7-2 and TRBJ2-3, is GAGVSQSPSNKVTEKGKDVELRCDPISGHTALYWYRQSLGQGLEFLIYFQGNSAPDKSGLPSDRFSAERTGGSVSTLTIQRTQQEDSAVYLCASSLVAGTDTQYFGPGTRLTVL.

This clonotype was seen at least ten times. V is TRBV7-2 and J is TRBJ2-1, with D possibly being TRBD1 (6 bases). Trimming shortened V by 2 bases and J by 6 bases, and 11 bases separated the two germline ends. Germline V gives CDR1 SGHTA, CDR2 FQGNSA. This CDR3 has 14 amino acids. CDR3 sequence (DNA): TGTGCCAGCAGCTTATATACAGGGACCAATGAGCAGTTCTTC. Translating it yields CASSLYTGTNEQFF.